The 9 T cell receptor beta chains in this list originate from one sample, sequenced in a study of blood T cell repertoires in COVID-19. Some clones are missing from TCRdb's copy, which holds only in-frame ones; the method was immunoSEQ multiplex PCR. The data contain around 130,000 clones, under 90% of them singletons. The sample comprised peripheral blood. The receptors come from a woman aged 55 to 70 with acute or convalescent COVID-19.

CDR3 region: CASQLAGGSTDTQYF. CDR3 in DNA: TGCGCCAGCCAGCTTGCGGGGGGAAGCACAGATACGCAGTATTTT. The J gene is TRBJ2-3, the V gene TRBV5-1; 8 positions agree with TRBD2. This CDR3 has 15 residues. Germline V gene sequence: CDR1 SGHRS, CDR2 YFSETQ. V shed 7 bases, J shed 0 bases, and the junction held 7 bases outside the gene matches. The whole variable domain, filled in from reference TRBV5-1 and TRBJ2-3, reads KAGVTQTPRYLIKTRGQQVTLSCSPISGHRSVSWYQQTPGQGLQFLFEYFSETQRNKGNFPGRFSGRQFSNSRSEMNVSTLELGDSALYLCASQLAGGSTDTQYFGPGTRLTVL.

The chain uses TRBV3-1 (or the pseudogene TRBV3-2) and TRBJ2-4; TRBD2 matches 7 bases. The CDR3 extends over 17 amino acids. The J segment lost 0 bases and the V segment lost 1 base, leaving 6 bases of the junction unmatched. CDR1 is LGHDT and CDR2 is YNNKEL in the germline V gene (reference sequence). CDR3 sequence reads: CASSQVGGGLAKNIQYF. The CDR3 DNA sequence: TGTGCCAGCAGCCAAGTGGGGGGGGGACTAGCCAAAAACATTCAGTACTTC.

The chain combines TRBV5-1 with TRBJ1-1, with TRBD1 as a possible D gene (6 bases). Germline loops: CDR1 SGHRS, CDR2 YFSETQ. With 6 bases removed from V and 7 bases from J, the gap between germline ends came to 16 bases. The CDR3 is 13 amino acids. The CDR3 region has the DNA TGCGCCAGCAAACCACCACAGGGCGTTGAAGCTTTCTTT. Encoded protein: CASKPPQGVEAFF. The variable domain in full, completed from reference TRBV5-1 and TRBJ1-1, reads KAGVTQTPRYLIKTRGQQVTLSCSPISGHRSVSWYQQTPGQGLQFLFEYFSETQRNKGNFPGRFSGRQFSNSRSEMNVSTLELGDSALYLCASKPPQGVEAFFGQGTRLTVV.

This sequence joins TRBV6-5 and TRBJ1-1; D is unclear. With 4 bases removed from V and 4 bases from J, the gap between germline ends came to 13 bases. The CDR3 length is 14 residues. The V gene's germline CDR1 is MNHEY and CDR2 SVGAGI. The CDR3 reads CASSSPSGATEAFF. CDR3 nucleotide sequence: TGTGCCAGCAGTTCTCCTTCGGGAGCCACTGAAGCTTTCTTT.

The chain is built from TRBV19 and TRBJ2-4; D is unclear. Germline CDR1 LNHDA, CDR2 SQIVND (reference sequence). The CDR3 runs 15 residues. Deletions cut 2 bases from V and 0 bases from J, with 8 bases between. The DNA for the CDR3 is TGTGCCAGTAGTATAAGCTTTCTAGCCAAAAACATTCAGTACTTC. Translating it yields CASSISFLAKNIQYF.

This CDR3 is CASSQAWTAYGYTF. The CDR3, as DNA: TGCGCCAGCAGCCAAGCCTGGACAGCATATGGCTACACCTTC. The chain uses TRBV4-1 and TRBJ1-2; possible D gene TRBD1, 6 bases. The germline V gene encodes CDR1 MGHRA and CDR2 YSYEKL. Trimming cost V 1 base and J 5 bases, with 11 bases left between them. The CDR3 is made up of 14 amino acids.

The chain employs TRBV9 and TRBJ1-1; TRBD1 agrees at 8 bases. The CDR3 has 16 residues. The V gene's germline CDR1 is SGDLS and CDR2 YYNGEE. Trimming cost V 0 bases and J 1 base; bases outside gene matches: 5. CDR3 nucleotide sequence: TGTGCCAGCAGCGTAGTAGCCGGACAGGGGAACACTGAAGCTTTCTTT. Translation gives CASSVVAGQGNTEAFF. The full variable domain, rest sourced from reference TRBV9 and TRBJ1-1, is DSGVTQTPKHLITATGQRVTLRCSPRSGDLSVYWYQQSLDQGLQFLIQYYNGEERAKGNILERFSAQQFPDLHSELNLSSLELGDSALYFCASSVVAGQGNTEAFFGQGTRLTVV.

In DNA form, the CDR3 reads TGTGCCTGTGAGGGGGACCCAAGGTCTGGGGCCAACGTCCTGACTTTC. Its protein is CACEGDPRSGANVLTF. This chain uses TRBV30 with TRBJ2-6; maybe TRBD1 (6 bases). The germline V gene has CDR1 GTSNPN and CDR2 SVGIG (reference sequence). Trimming cost V 6 bases and J 1 base, with 16 bases left between them. The CDR3 is 16 residues long.

The chain carries TRBV30 and TRBJ1-2; D gene uncertain. Trimming took 3 bases from V and 5 from J, leaving 10 bases between them. Germline loops: CDR1 GTSNPN, CDR2 SVGIG (reference sequence). This CDR3 region has 12 residues. The CDR3 DNA reads TGTGCCTGGAGAGCGGGCGGATATGGCTACACCTTC. Its translation is CAWRAGGYGYTF.